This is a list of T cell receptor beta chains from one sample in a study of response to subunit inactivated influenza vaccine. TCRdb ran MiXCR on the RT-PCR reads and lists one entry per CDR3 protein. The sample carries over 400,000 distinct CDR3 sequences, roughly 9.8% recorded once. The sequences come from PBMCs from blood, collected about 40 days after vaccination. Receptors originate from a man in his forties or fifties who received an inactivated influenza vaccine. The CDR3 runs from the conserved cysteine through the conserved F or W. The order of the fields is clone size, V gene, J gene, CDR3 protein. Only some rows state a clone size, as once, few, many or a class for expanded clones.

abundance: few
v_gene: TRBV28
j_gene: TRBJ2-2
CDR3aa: CASRPGRLAGAGRLTGELFF

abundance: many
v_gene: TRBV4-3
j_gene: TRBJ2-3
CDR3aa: CASSQEPSSPQYF

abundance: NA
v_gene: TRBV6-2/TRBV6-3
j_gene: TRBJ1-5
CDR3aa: CASSYSGTGLGPQHF

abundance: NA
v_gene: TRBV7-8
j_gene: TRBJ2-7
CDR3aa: CASSLLAGGPHYEQYF

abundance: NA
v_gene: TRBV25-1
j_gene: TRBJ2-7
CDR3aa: CASNRTLSYEQYF

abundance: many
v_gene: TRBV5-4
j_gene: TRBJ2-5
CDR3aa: CASSVAGTSGMETQYF

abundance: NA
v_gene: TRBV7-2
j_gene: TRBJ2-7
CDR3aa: CASSQGQGMGKQYF

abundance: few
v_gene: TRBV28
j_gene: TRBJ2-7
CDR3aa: CASRQELAGSYEQYF

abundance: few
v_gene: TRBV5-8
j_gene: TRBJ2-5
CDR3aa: CASSPPGGKRAQETQYF

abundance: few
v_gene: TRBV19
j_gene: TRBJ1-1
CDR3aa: CASSMSARVEAFF

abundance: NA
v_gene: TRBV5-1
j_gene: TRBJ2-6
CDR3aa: CASSVPAYPANVLTF

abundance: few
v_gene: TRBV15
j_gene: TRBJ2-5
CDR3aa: CATSRGRGVFQETQYF

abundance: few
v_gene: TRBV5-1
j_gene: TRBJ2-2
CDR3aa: CASSDRNKNTGELFF

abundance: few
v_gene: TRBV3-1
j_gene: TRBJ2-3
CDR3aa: CASSQVDGTQYF

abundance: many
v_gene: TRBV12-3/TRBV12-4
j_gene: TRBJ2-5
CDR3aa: CASSFWLERETQYF

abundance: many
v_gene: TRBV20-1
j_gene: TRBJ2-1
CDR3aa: CSARDTEMSSYNEQFF

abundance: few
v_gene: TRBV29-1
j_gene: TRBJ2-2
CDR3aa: CSVGQGGYSGELFF

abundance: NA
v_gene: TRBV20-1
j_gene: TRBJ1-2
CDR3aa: CSANRGPGGYTF

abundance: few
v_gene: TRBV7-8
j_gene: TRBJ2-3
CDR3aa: CASSLRELGTDTQYF

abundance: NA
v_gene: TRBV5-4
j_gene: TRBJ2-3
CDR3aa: CASSAPSGGPDTQYF

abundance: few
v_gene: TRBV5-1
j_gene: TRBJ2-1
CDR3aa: CASKKELNYNEQFF

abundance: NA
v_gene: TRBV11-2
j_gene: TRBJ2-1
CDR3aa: CASSSPPQGRGQFF

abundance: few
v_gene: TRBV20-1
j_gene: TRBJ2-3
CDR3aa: CSAKGGSTDTQYF

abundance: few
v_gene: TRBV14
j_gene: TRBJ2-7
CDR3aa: CASSAQQGIEQYF

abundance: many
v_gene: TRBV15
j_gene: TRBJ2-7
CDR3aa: CATSRAPLEIGLYEQYF

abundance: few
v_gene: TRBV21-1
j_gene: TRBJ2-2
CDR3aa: CASSKAEDTNTGELFF

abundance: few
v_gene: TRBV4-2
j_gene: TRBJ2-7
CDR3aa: CASSQGREGLYEQYF

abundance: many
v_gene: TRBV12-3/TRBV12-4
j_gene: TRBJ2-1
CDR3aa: CASSFSGSLNEQFF

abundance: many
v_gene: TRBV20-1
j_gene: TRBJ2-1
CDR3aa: CSARARYNEQFF

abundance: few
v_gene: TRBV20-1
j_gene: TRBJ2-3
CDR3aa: CSASSHARGGGRNTQYF

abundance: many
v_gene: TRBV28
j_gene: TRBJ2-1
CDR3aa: CASSQYSGTPYNEQFF

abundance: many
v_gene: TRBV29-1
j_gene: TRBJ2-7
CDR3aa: CSVEGTRQAGEQYF

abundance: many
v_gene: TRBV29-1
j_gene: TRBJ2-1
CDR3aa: CSEQADATANEQFF

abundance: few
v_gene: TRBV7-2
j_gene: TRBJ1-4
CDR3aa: CASSQRSGEKLFF

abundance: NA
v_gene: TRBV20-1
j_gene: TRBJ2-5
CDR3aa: CSAGREGPETQYF

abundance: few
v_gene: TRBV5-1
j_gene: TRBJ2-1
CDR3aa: CASSLSGGHNEQFF

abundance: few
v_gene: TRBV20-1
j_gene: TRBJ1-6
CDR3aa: CSASRRNSPLHF

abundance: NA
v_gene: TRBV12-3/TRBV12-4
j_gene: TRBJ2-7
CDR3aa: CASSPGGTGIYEQYF

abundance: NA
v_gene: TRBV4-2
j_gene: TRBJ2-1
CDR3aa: CASSQGGGSVHEQFF

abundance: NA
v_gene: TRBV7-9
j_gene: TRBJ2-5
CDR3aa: CASSLPLRWDREETQYF

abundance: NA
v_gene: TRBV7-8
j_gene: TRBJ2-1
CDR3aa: CASSSTVVRDNEQFF

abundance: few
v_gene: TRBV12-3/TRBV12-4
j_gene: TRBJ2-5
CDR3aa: CASTFRATYQETQYF

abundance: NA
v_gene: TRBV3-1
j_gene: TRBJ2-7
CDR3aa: CASSQVVNEQYF

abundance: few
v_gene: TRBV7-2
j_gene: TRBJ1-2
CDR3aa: CASSRDRVDTF

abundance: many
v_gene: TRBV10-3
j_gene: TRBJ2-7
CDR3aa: CAISPGSGDTYEQYF

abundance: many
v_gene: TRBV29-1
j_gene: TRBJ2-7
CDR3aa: CSVAAGQGNIYEQYF

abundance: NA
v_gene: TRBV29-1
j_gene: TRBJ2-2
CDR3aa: CSGVGDRGPGELFF

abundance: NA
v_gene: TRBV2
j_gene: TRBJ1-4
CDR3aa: CASSDRGLNEKLFF

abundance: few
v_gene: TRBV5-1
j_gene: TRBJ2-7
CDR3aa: CASSLGGLAGTSHEQYF